The 32 T cell receptor beta chains below all came from one sample that was sequenced in a study of blood T cell repertoires in COVID-19. Sequencing used immunoSEQ multiplex PCR; TCRdb keeps in-frame clones, though not all of them. The repertoire holds fewer than 200,000 clones, 60% to 80% seen once, with around 2.8% in the top ten. The sample taken for sequencing was peripheral blood. These TCRs come from a man between 65 and 85 years old with acute or convalescent COVID-19.

The chain has TRBV19 and TRBJ1-5; a weak D match, TRBD1 (5 bases). This CDR3 is 17 amino acids long. V shed 2 bases and J shed 5 bases, with 19 bases lying between them. Germline values: CDR1 LNHDA, CDR2 SQIVND (reference sequence). The CDR3 reads CASSITPRQGDYQPQHF. The DNA of the CDR3 is TGTGCCAGTAGTATAACTCCCCGCCAGGGCGATTATCAGCCCCAGCATTTT.

The CDR3 loop is CAWDGGSGANVLTF. The CDR3 bases are TGTGCCTGGGACGGGGGCTCTGGGGCCAACGTCCTGACTTTC. The V gene is TRBV30, the J gene TRBJ2-6; tentative D call: TRBD2 (6 bases). Germline V lookup: CDR1 GTSNPN, CDR2 SVGIG (reference sequence). The CDR3 runs to 14 residues. The ends were cut back, 5 bases at V and 0 bases at J, with 8 bases in the middle.

This clone was picked up one time. V is TRBV5-6 and J is TRBJ1-6; 10 bases match TRBD1. The CDR3 is 16 amino acids. CDR1 SGHDT and CDR2 YYEEEE come from the germline V gene. The V gene end was trimmed by 4 bases and the J gene end by 8 bases; junction bases not matched to a gene: 9. CDR3 in amino acids: CASSAPGQGTDSPLHF. The DNA for the CDR3 is TGTGCCAGCAGCGCCCCGGGACAGGGGACTGATTCACCCCTCCACTTT.

As DNA, the CDR3 is TGCGCCAGCAGGAAAGGGGGCGAGGAGCAGTTCTTC. Its protein product is CASRKGGEEQFF. The chain uses TRBV10-2 and TRBJ2-1; 7 nucleotides match TRBD1. The V gene end was trimmed by 6 bases and the J gene end by 10 bases; junction bases not matched to a gene: 6. This CDR3 has 12 amino acids. Germline V gives CDR1 WSHSY, CDR2 SAAADI.

This chain connects TRBV19 to TRBJ2-2; maybe TRBD1 (6 bases). Looked up from germline, CDR1 is LNHDA and CDR2 is SQIVND (reference sequence). Trimming removed 5 bases at V and 0 bases at J, with 19 bases between. CDR3 length equals 18 residues. The DNA for the CDR3 is TGTGCCAGTAGTCTGGGCAGGGGCCGAGCGTCGAACACCGGGGAGCTGTTTTTT. Translation gives CASSLGRGRASNTGELFF. The whole variable domain, remainder taken from reference TRBV19 and TRBJ2-2, is DGGITQSPKYLFRKEGQNVTLSCEQNLNHDAMYWYRQDPGQGLRLIYYSQIVNDFQKGDIAEGYSVSREKKESFPLTVTSAQKNPTAFYLCASSLGRGRASNTGELFFGEGSRLTVL.

The chain is built from TRBV6-6 and TRBJ2-1, with 8 bases identical to TRBD2. The junction had 7 bases not matched to a gene; V was cut back by 6 bases and J by 9 bases. The CDR3 runs 13 residues. Germline CDR1 and CDR2: MNHNY and SVGAGI (reference sequence). CDR3: CASSPGLVGEQFF. For the CDR3, the DNA is TGTGCCAGCAGCCCGGGACTAGTCGGTGAGCAGTTCTTC.

This chain connects TRBV7-8 to TRBJ2-1, with D perhaps TRBD1 (7 bases). Germline CDR1 and CDR2: SGHVS and FQNEAQ. This CDR3 is 15 amino acids long. V was shortened by 1 base and J by 8 bases, with 15 bases between the two germline ends. The CDR3 nucleotides read TGTGCCAGCAGCTTAGGGCAGGGGGGATTCTATGAGCAGTTCTTC. Amino acids: CASSLGQGGFYEQFF.

This sequence joins TRBV12-5 and TRBJ2-1; 11 nucleotides match TRBD2. The CDR3 has 15 residues. V dropped 2 bases and J dropped 6; count of bases not matched to a gene: 3. Germline V gives CDR1 LGHNT, CDR2 FRNRAP. The CDR3 is CASGLYLAGGNEQFF. CDR3 in DNA: TGTGCTAGTGGTTTGTACCTAGCGGGGGGCAATGAGCAGTTCTTC.

The CDR3 DNA reads as TGCAGCGTTGGGACCCCGGCAGGGGGCAGAAACATTCAGTACTTC. Amino acid sequence: CSVGTPAGGRNIQYF. This chain joins TRBV29-1 and TRBJ2-4; 8 bases agree with TRBD1. Germline CDR1 SQVTM, CDR2 ANQGSEA. The V segment lost 4 bases and the J segment 6 bases; nucleotides outside the gene matches: 11. There are 15 residues in the CDR3.

V is TRBV6-5 and J is TRBJ2-7; 10 bases map to TRBD2. The germline V gene has CDR1 MNHEY and CDR2 SVGAGI. The CDR3 consists of 14 residues. V was clipped by 8 bases and J by 4 bases; unmatched bases: 8. The CDR3 DNA is TGTGCCAGCGAAACTAGCGGGACTCGGTACGAGCAGTACTTC. Translated: CASETSGTRYEQYF.

The rearrangement uses TRBV4-3 and TRBJ2-7, with 11 bases that match TRBD2. The germline CDR1 and CDR2 sequences are LGHNA and YSLEER. There are 14 residues in the CDR3. The ends lost 6 bases at V and 4 bases at J; junction bases unmatched: 5. The CDR3 nucleotides are TGCGCCAGCAGTATAGCGGGAGGGGGGTACGAGCAGTACTTC. It yields the protein CASSIAGGGYEQYF.

This clone has a handful of counts. The chain links TRBV19 to TRBJ2-3; TRBD2 aligns across 7 bases. Germline V gene sequence: CDR1 LNHDA, CDR2 SQIVND (reference sequence). The V and J ends lost 6 bases and 1 base, in that order; junction bases with no gene match: 7. The CDR3 contains 15 residues. CDR3 in amino acids: CASRLQRGGTDTQYF. For the CDR3, the DNA is TGTGCCAGTAGGCTCCAGCGGGGTGGCACAGATACGCAGTATTTT.

The chain carries TRBV7-9 and TRBJ2-3, with 9 positions matching TRBD2. With 2 bases clipped from V and 4 bases from J, the junction kept 7 bases outside the gene matches. The CDR3 has 16 amino acids. Germline V CDR1 and CDR2: SEHNR, FQNEAQ (reference sequence). The CDR3 here is CASSLLAGGFADTQYF. The CDR3 DNA sequence: TGTGCCAGCAGCTTACTGGCGGGAGGGTTCGCAGATACGCAGTATTTT.

V and J are TRBV9 and TRBJ1-1, with 7 nucleotides matching TRBD1. Germline V gene lookup returns CDR1 SGDLS and CDR2 YYNGEE. With V trimmed by 3 bases and J by 0 bases, 8 bases remained unmatched. The CDR3 runs 16 residues. The CDR3 sequence: CASSALAGTVNTEAFF. The CDR3 region has the DNA TGTGCCAGCAGCGCCCTCGCCGGGACAGTGAACACTGAAGCTTTCTTT.

This clone showed up just once. This chain joins TRBV30 and TRBJ2-7, with a weak D call TRBD1 (7 bases). Germline V gene data show CDR1 as GTSNPN and CDR2 as SVGIG (reference sequence). The V gene lost 1 base and the J gene lost 0 bases, with 13 bases spanning the gap. CDR3 length: 15 residues. The CDR3, as DNA: TGTGCCTGGAGTGAGGGGACAGCGGGCTCCTACGAGCAGTACTTC. As protein: CAWSEGTAGSYEQYF.

The chain has TRBV18 and TRBJ2-7; weak D call: TRBD1 (6 bases). Deletions cut 4 bases from V and 4 bases from J, with 17 bases between. The CDR3 has 15 amino acids. The germline CDR1 and CDR2 sequences are KGHSH and LQKENI. CDR3 sequence: CASSRLGQGQYEQYF. The CDR3 DNA follows: TGTGCCAGCTCACGATTGGGACAAGGACAGTACGAGCAGTACTTC.

Written as DNA, the CDR3 is TGTGCCAGCAGCTACACAGGGGGCTCCACCTATCAGCCCCAGCATTTT. This sequence encodes CASSYTGGSTYQPQHF. This chain connects TRBV5-6 to TRBJ1-5; TRBD1 aligns across 9 bases. J gave up 5 bases and V 3 bases, and 9 bases lay outside the gene matches. The CDR3 extends over 16 amino acids. CDR1 is SGHDT and CDR2 is YYEEEE in the germline V gene.

This chain uses TRBV5-1 with TRBJ2-5; the D gene is possibly TRBD1 (6 bases). This CDR3 spans 15 amino acids. The germline V gene encodes CDR1 SGHRS and CDR2 YFSETQ. V shed 0 bases and J shed 5 bases, with 14 bases lying between them. The CDR3 DNA follows: TGCGCCAGCAGCTTGGCGCCAGGGGCGGCGGAGACCCAGTACTTC. Amino acid sequence: CASSLAPGAAETQYF.

The chain couples TRBV3-1 (or the pseudogene TRBV3-2) to TRBJ2-1, with D possibly being TRBD2 (6 bases). Germline V gene data show CDR1 as LGHDT and CDR2 as YNNKEL (reference sequence). CDR3 length: 14 amino acids. V lost 2 bases and J lost 5, with 10 bases in between. DNA of the CDR3: TGTGCCAGCAGCCAAACCGGGACTCACAATGAGCAGTTCTTC. The encoded protein is CASSQTGTHNEQFF.

The chain employs TRBV6-1 and TRBJ2-7; 8 nucleotides match TRBD1. Looked up from germline, CDR1 is MNHNS and CDR2 is SASEGT. The CDR3 spans 13 residues. V shed 3 bases, J shed 5 bases, and the junction held 3 bases outside the gene matches. The CDR3 loop is CASSDRGLDEQYF. CDR3 nucleotides: TGTGCCAGCAGTGACAGGGGGCTAGACGAGCAGTACTTC.

The chain is built from TRBV11-2 and TRBJ2-2; 7 positions agree with TRBD2. Trimming removed 5 bases from V and 10 bases from J; junction bases left unmatched: 7. CDR3 size: 13 residues. Germline-derived CDR1 and CDR2 are SGHAT and FQNNGV. The CDR3 spells CASSLGLGEELFF. CDR3 bases: TGTGCCAGCAGCCTCGGACTAGGCGAGGAGCTGTTTTTT.

The chain is built from TRBV7-2 and TRBJ1-2; D perhaps matches TRBD1 (5 bases). Germline assignment: CDR1 SGHTA and CDR2 FQGNSA. The CDR3 extends over 14 amino acids. V was clipped by 4 bases and J by 7 bases, with 16 bases between them. This chain's CDR3 is CASSSLWGDSGYTF. DNA of the CDR3: TGTGCCAGCAGCTCCCTTTGGGGGGACTCTGGCTACACCTTC.

The J gene is TRBJ1-1, the V gene TRBV18; the D gene is possibly TRBD1 (6 bases). Germline V gene lookup returns CDR1 KGHSH and CDR2 LQKENI. V lost 3 bases, J lost 4 bases, and 18 bases lay in between. The CDR3 has 16 amino acids. CDR3 nucleotide sequence: TGTGCCAGCTCACCGACGGGGGGCGGACTGAGCACTGAAGCTTTCTTT. It encodes CASSPTGGGLSTEAFF.

The chain couples TRBV19 to TRBJ2-1; TRBD1 matches 8 bases. This CDR3 is 15 amino acids long. Germline CDR1 is LNHDA and CDR2 is SQIVND (reference sequence). The junction had 8 bases not matched to a gene; V was cut back by 2 bases and J by 8 bases. CDR3 amino acids: CASSINGQGAHEQFF. The CDR3 nucleotides read TGTGCCAGTAGTATAAATGGTCAGGGGGCCCATGAGCAGTTCTTC. The variable domain in full, completed from reference TRBV19 and TRBJ2-1, reads DGGITQSPKYLFRKEGQNVTLSCEQNLNHDAMYWYRQDPGQGLRLIYYSQIVNDFQKGDIAEGYSVSREKKESFPLTVTSAQKNPTAFYLCASSINGQGAHEQFFGPGTRLTVL.

The chain joins TRBV5-4 to TRBJ1-1; 8 positions agree with TRBD1. Germline CDR1 and CDR2: SGHNT and YYREEE (reference sequence). V lost 3 bases and J lost 5; bases outside the gene matches: 9. The CDR3 has 15 residues. The CDR3 loop is CASSWGTGGGTEAFF. The DNA for the CDR3 is TGTGCCAGCAGCTGGGGTACAGGGGGAGGAACTGAAGCTTTCTTT.

This clone was seen more than once but under ten times. V is TRBV28 and J is TRBJ1-2, with TRBD1 matching over 10 bases. Germline-derived CDR1 and CDR2 are MDHEN and SYDVKM. The trim removed 5 bases at V and 4 bases at J, leaving 10 bases unmatched. The CDR3 is 16 residues long. The CDR3 sequence is CASSPGTGEYGYGYTF. In nucleotides, the CDR3 is TGTGCCAGCAGTCCAGGGACAGGGGAATATGGCTATGGCTACACCTTC.

The V call is TRBV29-1, the J call TRBJ2-5; D gene uncertain. The CDR3 totals 13 residues. Germline V gene data show CDR1 as SQVTM and CDR2 as ANQGSEA. V lost 3 bases to trimming and J lost 4 bases, with 12 bases between them. CDR3 residues: CSVEVAEGETQYF. The DNA of the CDR3 is TGCAGCGTTGAGGTAGCAGAAGGAGAGACCCAGTACTTC.

The chain uses TRBV30 and TRBJ2-3; 9 bases match TRBD2. CDR3 size: 19 residues. J gave up 0 bases and V 2 bases, and 15 bases lay outside the gene matches. CDR1 is GTSNPN, CDR2 SVGIG, per germline (reference sequence). The CDR3 DNA is TGTGCCTGGAGTCCTCTCAGGGGTAGCGGGAGTCTCAGCACAGATACGCAGTATTTT. Amino acid sequence: CAWSPLRGSGSLSTDTQYF.

This chain joins TRBV12-3 or TRBV12-4 and TRBJ1-1; no clear D. This CDR3 region has 11 residues. Trimming shortened V by 2 bases and J by 7 bases, and 5 bases separated the two germline ends. The CDR3 nucleotides are TGTGCCAGCAGTTTATCCCGTGAAGCTTTCTTT. This encodes CASSLSREAFF.

This sequence joins TRBV6-5 and TRBJ1-1; 9 bases line up with TRBD1. The junction had 8 bases not matched to a gene; V was cut back by 5 bases and J by 7 bases. CDR1 is MNHEY and CDR2 is SVGAGI in the germline V gene. The CDR3 is 14 amino acids. The CDR3 region is CASSQHRGHDEAFF. Written as DNA, the CDR3 is TGTGCCAGCAGTCAGCACAGGGGGCATGATGAAGCTTTCTTT.

The CDR3 sequence is CASSKTSGSAQETQYF. In DNA form, the CDR3 reads TGTGCCAGCAGCAAAACTAGCGGGAGCGCCCAAGAGACCCAGTACTTC. The V and J genes are TRBV7-3 and TRBJ2-5, with TRBD2 identical over 11 bases. V lost 5 bases and J lost 1; bases outside the gene matches: 6. CDR3 length: 16 residues. CDR1 and CDR2 (germline): SGHTA, FQGTGA. Full variable domain (missing parts from reference TRBV7-3 and TRBJ2-5): GAGVSQTPSNKVTEKGKYVELRCDPISGHTALYWYRQSLGQGPEFLIYFQGTGAADDSGLPNDRFFAVRPEGSVSTLKIQRTERGDSAVYLCASSKTSGSAQETQYFGPGTRLLVL.

This clone was detected only a few times. The J gene is TRBJ1-2, the V gene TRBV7-9; D remains unclear. Trimming cost V 5 bases and J 6 bases, with 16 bases left between them. The germline V gene has CDR1 SEHNR and CDR2 FQNEAQ (reference sequence). The CDR3 consists of 14 residues. Written as DNA, the CDR3 is TGTGCCAGCAGCAAAAATGGGCAGTTGGATGGCTACACCTTC. This translates into CASSKNGQLDGYTF. The full variable domain, in which reference TRBV7-9 and TRBJ1-2 provide the parts outside the CDR3, is DTGVSQNPRHKITKRGQNVTFRCDPISEHNRLYWYRQTLGQGPEFLTYFQNEAQLEKSRLLSDRFSAERPKGSFSTLEIQRTEQGDSAMYLCASSKNGQLDGYTFGSGTRLTVV.